The sequence of this TCR beta chain was determined in a study of control samples from healthy donors and cancer patients. Profiling relied on immunoSEQ multiplex PCR, and the TCRdb table lists in-frame clones only, not all of them. The profile covers about 170,000 clones, with 91% appearing a single time and approximately 1.5% taken by the ten largest. Sequencing used blood. The TCR comes from a woman between 25 and 40 years old in good health.

The CDR3 bases are TGTGCCAGCAGGCCCGACAGGGGAGGAGACATTCAGTACTTC. This translates into CASRPDRGGDIQYF. The chain carries TRBV6-5 and TRBJ2-4; 8 nucleotides align to TRBD1. There are 14 residues in the CDR3. With 6 bases clipped from V and 8 bases from J, the junction kept 9 bases outside the gene matches. Germline V lookup: CDR1 MNHEY, CDR2 SVGAGI.